The count of the clone carrying this T cell receptor beta chain is one. The antigen is unknown. This specimen belongs to a study of T cell responses to AZD1222 COVID-19 vaccine. Study outcomes and limitations: The repertoires were collected only after the peak T cell response. Baseline testing showed seropositivity in only a handful of AZD1222 recipients.

The V and J ends lost 6 bases and 5 bases, in that order; junction bases with no gene match: 10. This CDR3 has 15 residues. Germline values: CDR1 SEHNR, CDR2 FQNEAQ (reference sequence). Assay: immunoSEQ multiplex PCR; the TCRdb copy retains only in-frame clones and omits some. Here the sample spans about 180,000 clones, 70% to 90% being singletons. The material sequenced was peripheral blood, taken 28 days after the second dose of the MenACWY control vaccine. The receptor's source is an adult who received the MenACWY meningococcal vaccine as a control. The genes are TRBV7-9 and TRBJ2-5, with 9 bases lining up with TRBD1. The CDR3 DNA is TGTGCCAGCAGGGCAAACAGGGGGCTGGGGGAGACCCAGTACTTC. Translating gives CASRANRGLGETQYF.